This T cell receptor (beta chain) comes out of a study of spatial heterogeneity in lung cancer. Study-level information: From matched bulk RNA-seq came a T cell module score, which showed a strong correlation with TCR transcript counts in tumor regions. Study-wide findings and caveats: Alpha chain coverage of tumor T cells was estimated at about 6.3%, and beta chain coverage at approximately 13%. One measure, the expanded intratumoral alpha and beta TCR count, tracked tumor mutation counts.

Germline values: CDR1 MNHNY, CDR2 SVGAGI (reference sequence). With V trimmed by 5 bases and J by 0 bases, 7 bases remained unmatched. The CDR3 runs 16 residues. On this clonotype: Its specificity is not known. A read error may explain this, as a much larger clone is one base away.

As to time point: sample taken at primary tumor resection. From tumor, nontumor lung or frozen PBMC, whole RNA was taken unsorted for sequencing. Each TCR cDNA molecule carried a unique molecular identifier. TCRdb re-called the 5' RACE reads with MiXCR, one entry per CDR3 protein. The sample records under 20,000 distinct CDR3 sequences, around 5% being singletons. The source was lung tumor tissue, collected at surgery. The receptor's source is a female donor with early-stage non-small cell lung cancer. The V gene is TRBV6-6, the J gene TRBJ1-3, with 7 bases that match TRBD1. The CDR3 loop is CASSLRTGSSGNTIYF. As DNA, the CDR3 is TGTGCCAGCAGTCTGAGGACAGGCTCCTCTGGAAACACCATATATTTT.